Listed here are 18 T cell receptor beta chains from one sample, sequenced in a study of T-cell reconstitution after alpha-beta-depleted transplantation in children. The TCRbeta library incorporated unique molecular identifiers. TCRdb passed the PCR reads through MiXCR, listing each CDR3 protein once. The top ten clones hold over 25% of a sample with about a million distinct CDR3 sequences, about 29% of them seen once. The material was PBMCs, mostly from graft donor cells, obtained 360 days after TCRalphabeta/CD19-depleted stem cell transplant. These receptors all come from a boy younger than two who had a stem cell transplant for SCID, so the T cells may come from the graft donor.

The sample holds a few counts of this clonotype. The chain couples TRBV7-8 to TRBJ2-3; D is uncertain. The CDR3 contains 16 residues. Germline CDR1 reads SGHVS; CDR2 reads FQNEAQ. V was cut by 0 bases and J by 1 base, with 11 bases left in between. The chain's CDR3 is CASSLAPSVGTDTQYF. DNA of the CDR3: TGTGCCAGCAGCTTAGCCCCGTCGGTCGGCACAGATACGCAGTATTTT.

CDR3 protein: CSARENGKRFNYGYTF. The CDR3 coding sequence is TGCAGTGCTAGAGAAAACGGAAAGAGATTTAACTATGGCTACACCTTC. The chain employs TRBV20-1 and TRBJ1-2, with no clear D. The ends were cut back, 0 bases at V and 1 base at J, with 15 bases in the middle. The germline V gene has CDR1 DFQATT and CDR2 SNEGSKA (reference sequence). The CDR3 totals 16 residues.

The chain has TRBV4-3 and TRBJ2-6; TRBD2 might be the D (5 bases). CDR1 and CDR2 (germline): LGHNA, YSLEER. This CDR3 comprises 17 residues. Trimming stripped 0 bases from V and 0 bases from J, with 9 bases between. Here the CDR3 DNA reads TGCGCCAGCAGCCAAGATGCCCGGGGCTCTGGGGCCAACGTCCTGACTTTC. It codes for CASSQDARGSGANVLTF.

In DNA, the CDR3 is TGTGCCAGCAGCCGGGACAGACCACCCGGCTATGGCTACACCTTC. Translating it yields CASSRDRPPGYGYTF. The chain couples TRBV7-9 to TRBJ1-2; 7 bases line up with TRBD1. The CDR3 has 15 amino acids. Trimming removed 5 bases from V and 4 bases from J; junction bases left unmatched: 10. Germline V gene data show CDR1 as SEHNR and CDR2 as FQNEAQ (reference sequence). Based on the CDR3 plus reference TRBV7-9 and TRBJ1-2, the full variable domain is DTGVSQNPRHKITKRGQNVTFRCDPISEHNRLYWYRQTLGQGPEFLTYFQNEAQLEKSRLLSDRFSAERPKGSFSTLEIQRTEQGDSAMYLCASSRDRPPGYGYTFGSGTRLTVV.

This clonotype appeared a few times. This sequence joins TRBV6-1 and TRBJ2-7, with D perhaps matching TRBD1 (5 bases). Germline V gives CDR1 MNHNS, CDR2 SASEGT. The CDR3 covers 14 residues. With 4 bases removed from V and 1 base from J, the gap between germline ends came to 11 bases. The CDR3 loop is CASSAQQVSYEQYF. The CDR3 DNA sequence: TGTGCCAGCAGTGCCCAACAGGTTTCCTACGAGCAGTACTTC.

The CDR3 loop is CASSQDLGRGYGYTF. Here the CDR3 DNA reads TGTGCCAGCAGCCAAGATTTGGGGCGCGGCTATGGCTACACCTTC. The V and J genes are TRBV3-1 and TRBJ1-2; TRBD1 might be the D (5 bases). CDR3 length: 15 amino acids. Between the trimmed V and J ends, which lost 0 bases and 4 bases, there was a span of 12 bases. Germline V gene lookup returns CDR1 LGHDT and CDR2 YNNKEL (reference sequence).

This clonotype has a handful of counts. The chain has TRBV5-1 and TRBJ1-2, with a possible D match to TRBD1 (5 bases). Germline V lookup: CDR1 SGHRS, CDR2 YFSETQ. This CDR3 comprises 16 residues. Trimming removed 0 bases from V and 2 bases from J, with 14 bases in between. The DNA of the CDR3 is TGCGCCAGCAGCTTGGGACCGGGACGAGGAAACTATGGCTACACCTTC. This encodes CASSLGPGRGNYGYTF.

The chain has TRBV11-2 and TRBJ2-1; D may correspond to TRBD1 or TRBD2 (6 bases each). The CDR3 has 16 amino acids. Germline values: CDR1 SGHAT, CDR2 FQNNGV. Deletions cut 9 bases from V and 0 bases from J, with 18 bases between. The CDR3 sequence is CASQGSGASSYNEQFF. As DNA, the CDR3 is TGTGCCAGTCAGGGATCGGGGGCGAGCTCCTACAATGAGCAGTTCTTC.

CDR3 DNA sequence: TGTGCCAGCAGCCAAGCGTTCGGCGGGGTTTTGGATGAGCAGTTCTTC. The encoded protein is CASSQAFGGVLDEQFF. V and J are TRBV4-2 and TRBJ2-1; D is possibly TRBD2 (6 bases). Germline CDR1 and CDR2: LGHNA and YNFKEQ. V was shortened by 1 base and J by 8 bases, with 18 bases between the two germline ends. There are 16 residues in the CDR3.

This chain links TRBV2 with TRBJ2-1, with 16 bases lining up with TRBD2. V trimming: 5 bases; J trimming: 6 bases; junction bases outside the gene matches: 10. This CDR3 spans 18 amino acids. Germline CDR1 reads SNHLY; CDR2 reads FYNNEI. The CDR3 DNA follows: TGTGCCAGCAGTTTATTGGGGACTAGCGGGGGGGCACGCAATGAGCAGTTCTTC. Protein: CASSLLGTSGGARNEQFF.

This chain links TRBV4-1 with TRBJ2-3, with D possibly being TRBD1 (6 bases). The length of the CDR3 is 16 residues. Per germline, CDR1 MGHRA and CDR2 YSYEKL. Trimming left V 0 bases short and J 3 bases short, with 13 bases between. The CDR3 region is CASSQEGAGITDTQYF. CDR3 sequence (DNA): TGCGCCAGCAGCCAAGAGGGGGCAGGTATTACAGATACGCAGTATTTT.

The CDR3 region has the DNA TGTGCCAGCAGGAGACAGGGCAACGAGCAGTACTTC. It codes for CASRRQGNEQYF. The J gene is TRBJ2-7, the V gene TRBV2; TRBD1 matches 7 bases. Trimming cost V 6 bases and J 5 bases; bases outside gene matches: 4. The V gene's germline CDR1 is SNHLY and CDR2 FYNNEI. The CDR3 has 12 amino acids.

V usage is TRBV3-1 and J usage is TRBJ2-3; 8 bases are shared with TRBD2. Germline CDR1 and CDR2: LGHDT and YNNKEL (reference sequence). J lost 5 bases, V lost 6 bases, and 7 bases had no gene match. The CDR3 has 14 residues. In nucleotides, the CDR3 is TGTGCCAGCAGGACGGGGGGGCCGAGAGATACGCAGTATTTT. Translated, it gives CASRTGGPRDTQYF.

The V and J genes are TRBV2 and TRBJ2-7, with TRBD1 matching 7 bases. The CDR3 totals 15 residues. Germline V gene data show CDR1 as SNHLY and CDR2 as FYNNEI. V lost 7 bases and J lost 3; bases outside the gene matches: 12. The CDR3 here is CASMPPGQSFYEQYF. DNA for the CDR3: TGTGCCAGCATGCCCCCGGGACAGAGCTTCTACGAGCAGTACTTC.

The chain is built from TRBV20-1 and TRBJ1-4, with D perhaps matching TRBD1 (5 bases). From germline, CDR1 is DFQATT and CDR2 SNEGSKA (reference sequence). V was cut by 1 base and J by 0 bases, with 12 bases left in between. CDR3 size: 16 residues. The CDR3 DNA reads as TGCAGTGCTAGAGGAGACAGCCTTGCAACTAATGAAAAACTGTTTTTT. Protein sequence: CSARGDSLATNEKLFF.

This clonotype has ten or more counts. V is TRBV15 and J is TRBJ2-1; TRBD2 might be the D (5 bases). The CDR3 spans 16 residues. CDR1 is LNHNV and CDR2 is YYDKDF in the germline V gene (reference sequence). Trimming took off 0 bases at V and 0 bases at J, with 9 bases between the two ends. This CDR3 reads CATSRDLGDSYNEQFF. Written as DNA, the CDR3 is TGTGCCACCAGCAGAGATCTCGGGGACTCCTACAATGAGCAGTTCTTC.

This clonotype was detected only a few times. The chain employs TRBV6-1 and TRBJ2-3, with D possibly being TRBD2 (7 bases). The germline gives CDR1 MNHNS, CDR2 SASEGT. V lost 7 bases and J lost 6, with 20 bases in between. There are 15 residues in the CDR3. The CDR3: CASTEGGPGGDTQYF. The CDR3 bases are TGTGCCAGCACCGAAGGGGGGCCCGGGGGGGATACGCAGTATTTT.

This clonotype has more than one count but fewer than ten. V and J are TRBV20-1 and TRBJ2-7; 11 nucleotides match TRBD2. Trimming at V came to 6 bases and at J to 0 bases, leaving 4 bases not matched to a gene. CDR1 and CDR2 (germline): DFQATT, SNEGSKA (reference sequence). The CDR3 consists of 14 residues. CDR3 coding DNA: TGCAGTGCAACCACTAGCGGGGGCTCCTACGAGCAGTACTTC. Protein sequence: CSATTSGGSYEQYF.